The sequence of this T cell receptor (beta chain) was determined in a study of blood T cell repertoires in COVID-19. As for the study in general: Spain, Italy and the United States supplied samples that represented acute and convalescent COVID-19.

The CDR3 length is 14 residues. Trimming removed 0 bases from V and 5 bases from J, with 11 bases in between. Germline CDR1 reads SGHRS; CDR2 reads YFSETQ. Clones were sequenced by immunoSEQ multiplex PCR, and TCRdb holds only the in-frame ones, with some missing. The data show a few hundred thousand clones, roughly 80% seen once. This receptor was obtained from a human donor with acute or convalescent COVID-19. The donor label of this sample is uncertain. Sequencing was carried out using peripheral blood. V usage is TRBV5-1 and J usage is TRBJ2-5; maybe TRBD2 (5 bases). The CDR3 nucleotides are TGCGCCAGCAGCTTGGCGTCCGGGGAGGAGACCCAGTACTTC. Translated, it gives CASSLASGEETQYF.